These T cell receptor beta chains were read from a single sample in a study of T cell clones after liver transplantation. The repertoire was sequenced with immunoSEQ multiplex PCR; TCRdb's copy has only in-frame clones and lacks some. The table includes 68,000 or so clones, more than 85% detected once. The sequences come from CD4+ T cells from blood, collected approximately 26 months after liver transplant. These receptors came from a human patient who received a liver transplant. Some T cells may originate from the graft donor. Both conserved end residues are part of each CDR3. The order of the fields is J gene, V gene, clone size, D gene, CDR3 protein, CDR3 DNA. D genes are given only for firm matches. Rows may omit the clone size; those that give it use once, few, many or a size class.

j_gene: TRBJ2-1; v_gene: TRBV6-1; abundance: .; d_gene: .; CDR3aa: CASSVLGGRGRRGQFF; CDR3nt: TGTGCCAGCAGTGTTTTAGGTGGCAGGGGACGACGTGGGCAGTTCTTC
j_gene: TRBJ1-5; v_gene: TRBV27; abundance: .; d_gene: TRBD1; CDR3aa: CASSLSGTGGGTQPQHF; CDR3nt: TGTGCCAGCAGTTTATCGGGGACAGGGGGCGGAACTCAGCCCCAGCATTTT
j_gene: TRBJ2-4; v_gene: TRBV7-6; abundance: .; d_gene: TRBD2; CDR3aa: CASSLASGIQYF; CDR3nt: TGTGCCAGCAGCTTAGCTAGCGGGATTCAGTACTTC
j_gene: TRBJ1-4; v_gene: TRBV7-9; abundance: .; d_gene: .; CDR3aa: CASSLGGVDEKLFF; CDR3nt: TGTGCCAGCAGCCTCGGGGGGGTCGATGAAAAACTGTTTTTT
j_gene: TRBJ1-6; v_gene: TRBV5-1; abundance: .; d_gene: TRBD1; CDR3aa: CASSLEGRGPSPLHF; CDR3nt: TGCGCCAGCAGCTTGGAGGGCAGGGGGCCATCACCCCTCCACTTT
j_gene: TRBJ1-6; v_gene: TRBV5-6; abundance: once; d_gene: .; CDR3aa: CASSNSYSYNSPLHF; CDR3nt: TGTGCCAGCAGTAACAGTTACTCCTATAATTCACCCCTCCACTTT
j_gene: TRBJ1-3; v_gene: TRBV9; abundance: .; d_gene: .; CDR3aa: CASSVGAGSGNTIYF; CDR3nt: TGTGCCAGCAGCGTAGGTGCGGGGTCTGGAAACACCATATATTTT
j_gene: TRBJ2-5; v_gene: TRBV5-6; abundance: .; d_gene: TRBD1; CDR3aa: CASSFEGAETQYF; CDR3nt: TGTGCCAGCAGCTTTGAGGGGGCCGAGACCCAGTACTTC
j_gene: TRBJ2-6; v_gene: TRBV5-1; abundance: .; d_gene: .; CDR3aa: CASSSYGLDGANVLTF; CDR3nt: TGCGCCAGCAGCTCTTACGGGCTTGACGGGGCCAACGTCCTGACTTTC
j_gene: TRBJ2-1; v_gene: TRBV7-9; abundance: .; d_gene: TRBD2; CDR3aa: CASSLLTSEYNEQFF; CDR3nt: TGTGCCAGCAGCTTACTGACTAGCGAATACAATGAGCAGTTCTTC
j_gene: TRBJ2-1; v_gene: TRBV21-1; abundance: .; d_gene: .; CDR3aa: CAPGGVNEQFF; CDR3nt: TGTGCCCCTGGGGGAGTGAATGAGCAGTTCTTC
j_gene: TRBJ2-2; v_gene: TRBV18; abundance: .; d_gene: .; CDR3aa: CASSPPGRGGELFF; CDR3nt: TGTGCCAGCTCACCACCCGGCCGAGGCGGGGAGCTGTTTTTT
j_gene: TRBJ1-4; v_gene: TRBV7-9; abundance: .; d_gene: .; CDR3aa: CASSLDPGATNEKLFF; CDR3nt: TGTGCCAGCAGCTTAGATCCGGGGGCGACTAATGAAAAACTGTTTTTT
j_gene: TRBJ1-3; v_gene: TRBV4-1; abundance: once; d_gene: .; CDR3aa: CASSHSVGQRSGNTIYF; CDR3nt: TGCGCCAGCAGCCACTCCGTGGGCCAACGGAGTGGAAACACCATATATTTT
j_gene: TRBJ2-5; v_gene: TRBV7-6; abundance: .; d_gene: .; CDR3aa: CASSPGDSRSAQYF; CDR3nt: TGTGCCAGCAGCCCAGGAGACTCGCGGAGCGCCCAGTACTTC
j_gene: TRBJ2-1; v_gene: TRBV28; abundance: once; d_gene: TRBD1; CDR3aa: CASSARHRGRGNEQFF; CDR3nt: TGTGCCAGCAGTGCCCGCCACAGGGGGCGGGGGAATGAGCAGTTCTTC
j_gene: TRBJ2-7; v_gene: TRBV5-6; abundance: .; d_gene: .; CDR3aa: CASSLAGPIYEQYF; CDR3nt: TGTGCCAGCAGCTTGGCGGGTCCGATCTACGAGCAGTACTTC
j_gene: TRBJ2-2; v_gene: TRBV11-2; abundance: once; d_gene: .; CDR3aa: CASSPSAGNQAGELFF; CDR3nt: TGTGCCAGCAGCCCCTCGGCCGGGAATCAGGCCGGGGAGCTGTTTTTT
j_gene: TRBJ2-2; v_gene: TRBV5-1; abundance: .; d_gene: .; CDR3aa: CASSLGAADNGELFF; CDR3nt: TGCGCCAGCAGCTTGGGAGCAGCCGATAACGGGGAGCTGTTTTTT
j_gene: TRBJ1-5; v_gene: TRBV28; abundance: few; d_gene: .; CDR3aa: CALGTPNQPQHF; CDR3nt: TGTGCCCTTGGCACACCTAATCAGCCCCAGCATTTT
j_gene: TRBJ2-3; v_gene: TRBV5-4; abundance: .; d_gene: .; CDR3aa: CASSPIEADTQYF; CDR3nt: TGTGCCAGCAGCCCCATAGAGGCAGATACGCAGTATTTT
j_gene: TRBJ2-2; v_gene: TRBV14; abundance: few; d_gene: .; CDR3aa: CASSQGSGVNTGELFF; CDR3nt: TGTGCCAGCAGCCAAGGGTCCGGTGTAAACACCGGGGAGCTGTTTTTT
j_gene: TRBJ2-5; v_gene: TRBV30; abundance: .; d_gene: .; CDR3aa: CAWSGETQYF; CDR3nt: TGTGCCTGGAGCGGGGAGACCCAGTACTTC
j_gene: TRBJ2-7; v_gene: TRBV7-9; abundance: .; d_gene: TRBD2; CDR3aa: CASSPPSGSYEQYF; CDR3nt: TGTGCCAGCAGCCCGCCTAGCGGATCCTACGAGCAGTACTTC
j_gene: TRBJ1-2; v_gene: TRBV11-1; abundance: .; d_gene: TRBD1; CDR3aa: CASSFTGGADGYTF; CDR3nt: TGTGCCAGCAGCTTCACAGGGGGCGCGGACGGCTACACCTTC
j_gene: TRBJ2-7; v_gene: TRBV5-1; abundance: once; d_gene: TRBD2; CDR3aa: CASSQLAASYEQYF; CDR3nt: TGCGCCAGCAGCCAACTAGCGGCAAGTTACGAGCAGTACTTC
j_gene: TRBJ2-1; v_gene: TRBV7-8; abundance: .; d_gene: .; CDR3aa: CASSSVKYNEQFF; CDR3nt: TGTGCCAGCAGCTCGGTTAAGTACAATGAGCAGTTCTTC
j_gene: TRBJ2-7; v_gene: TRBV19; abundance: .; d_gene: TRBD1; CDR3aa: CASSINRGQGHEQYF; CDR3nt: TGTGCCAGTAGTATCAACCGGGGACAGGGCCACGAGCAGTACTTC
j_gene: TRBJ1-1; v_gene: TRBV9; abundance: .; d_gene: .; CDR3aa: CASSVVAGVNTEAFF; CDR3nt: TGTGCCAGCAGCGTAGTAGCAGGGGTGAACACTGAAGCTTTCTTT
j_gene: TRBJ2-7; v_gene: TRBV11-3; abundance: .; d_gene: TRBD1; CDR3aa: CASSLATGTEYEQYF; CDR3nt: TGTGCCAGCAGCTTAGCCACCGGGACAGAATACGAGCAGTACTTC
j_gene: TRBJ2-1; v_gene: TRBV4-1; abundance: .; d_gene: .; CDR3aa: CASSHPPKGVGEQFF; CDR3nt: TGCGCCAGCAGCCACCCTCCAAAGGGAGTCGGTGAGCAGTTCTTC
j_gene: TRBJ2-2; v_gene: TRBV9; abundance: .; d_gene: .; CDR3aa: CASSVGQGKTGELFF; CDR3nt: TGTGCCAGCAGCGTAGGGCAGGGCAAGACCGGGGAGCTGTTTTTT
j_gene: TRBJ1-5; v_gene: TRBV2; abundance: .; d_gene: .; CDR3aa: CATRGRGDQPQHF; CDR3nt: TGTGCCACCAGGGGTAGGGGCGATCAGCCCCAGCATTTT
j_gene: TRBJ1-1; v_gene: TRBV6-1; abundance: .; d_gene: .; CDR3aa: CASSEAPTGTEAFF; CDR3nt: TGTGCCAGCAGTGAAGCCCCAACGGGCACTGAAGCTTTCTTT
j_gene: TRBJ1-2; v_gene: TRBV5-6; abundance: .; d_gene: .; CDR3aa: CASSLDRDPYYGYTF; CDR3nt: TGTGCCAGCAGCTTGGACAGGGACCCCTACTATGGCTACACCTTC
j_gene: TRBJ2-2; v_gene: TRBV9; abundance: .; d_gene: TRBD2; CDR3aa: CASSDSGRGTSTGELFF; CDR3nt: TGTGCCAGCAGCGATAGCGGGAGGGGTACATCGACCGGGGAGCTGTTTTTT
j_gene: TRBJ1-4; v_gene: TRBV18; abundance: .; d_gene: TRBD1; CDR3aa: CASSPPGQGNEKLFF; CDR3nt: TGTGCCAGCTCACCACCGGGACAGGGGAATGAAAAACTGTTTTTT
j_gene: TRBJ1-5; v_gene: TRBV11-2; abundance: .; d_gene: .; CDR3aa: CASSLGTGTQPQHF; CDR3nt: TGTGCCAGCAGCTTAGGGACGGGGACTCAGCCCCAGCATTTT
j_gene: TRBJ2-2; v_gene: TRBV10-3; abundance: .; d_gene: .; CDR3aa: CAISDTTGELFF; CDR3nt: TGTGCCATCAGCGACACTACCGGGGAGCTGTTTTTT
j_gene: TRBJ2-7; v_gene: TRBV10-1; abundance: once; d_gene: .; CDR3aa: CASSGLPGSYEQYF; CDR3nt: TGCGCCAGCAGCGGACTACCCGGGAGTTACGAGCAGTACTTC
j_gene: TRBJ2-7; v_gene: TRBV19; abundance: .; d_gene: .; CDR3aa: CASSIAANSYEQYF; CDR3nt: TGTGCCAGTAGTATCGCAGCCAACTCCTACGAGCAGTACTTC
j_gene: TRBJ1-1; v_gene: TRBV11-3; abundance: .; d_gene: .; CDR3aa: CASHGAGAEAFF; CDR3nt: TGTGCCAGCCATGGGGCTGGGGCTGAAGCTTTCTTT
j_gene: TRBJ1-5; v_gene: TRBV10-2; abundance: few; d_gene: .; CDR3aa: CASSLGTGNSNQPQHF; CDR3nt: TGCGCCAGCAGTCTAGGGACGGGTAATAGCAATCAGCCCCAGCATTTT
j_gene: TRBJ2-3; v_gene: TRBV11-2; abundance: .; d_gene: .; CDR3aa: CASSLGRSNLYTDTQYF; CDR3nt: TGTGCCAGCAGCTTAGGGAGATCCAACCTTTACACAGATACGCAGTATTTT
j_gene: TRBJ2-1; v_gene: TRBV12-2; abundance: .; d_gene: .; CDR3aa: CASRLKLQRERDEQFF; CDR3nt: TGTGCAAGTCGCTTAAAATTGCAGCGGGAGCGGGATGAGCAGTTCTTC
j_gene: TRBJ1-1; v_gene: TRBV18; abundance: .; d_gene: .; CDR3aa: CASSRVNGEEAFF; CDR3nt: TGTGCCAGCTCACGCGTTAATGGGGAGGAAGCTTTCTTT
j_gene: TRBJ2-7; v_gene: TRBV13; abundance: .; d_gene: TRBD2; CDR3aa: CASSPTPGLAVSYEQYF; CDR3nt: TGTGCCAGCAGCCCCACGCCGGGGCTAGCGGTATCCTACGAGCAGTACTTC
j_gene: TRBJ2-3; v_gene: TRBV5-6; abundance: .; d_gene: .; CDR3aa: CASSSGTTEADTQYF; CDR3nt: TGTGCCAGCAGCTCCGGGACCACAGAGGCAGATACGCAGTATTTT
j_gene: TRBJ2-3; v_gene: TRBV5-1; abundance: .; d_gene: .; CDR3aa: CATEGLDSSTDTQYF; CDR3nt: TGCGCCACAGAGGGTCTGGATTCGAGCACAGATACGCAGTATTTT
j_gene: TRBJ2-3; v_gene: TRBV7-9; abundance: .; d_gene: TRBD2; CDR3aa: CASSFGLAGDGYF; CDR3nt: TGTGCCAGCAGCTTTGGACTAGCGGGTGATGGGTATTTT
j_gene: TRBJ1-2; v_gene: TRBV18; abundance: .; d_gene: .; CDR3aa: CASSPDNYGYTF; CDR3nt: TGTGCCAGCTCACCAGATAACTATGGCTACACCTTC
j_gene: TRBJ1-5; v_gene: TRBV19; abundance: once; d_gene: .; CDR3aa: CASSMDSGRNQPQHF; CDR3nt: TGTGCCAGTAGTATGGACAGTGGGCGTAATCAGCCCCAGCATTTT